This entry describes one T cell receptor beta chain. The antigen is undetermined. There are 15 residues in the CDR3. The germline gives CDR1 KGHSH, CDR2 LQKENI. The junction had 8 bases not matched to a gene; V was cut back by 6 bases and J by 2 bases. The sample belongs to a study of beta chain features in type 1 diabetes. Study summary: Patients were similar to healthy donors in age and gender (as well as in cell yields).

TCRB transcripts that were expressed got sequenced, as all of the isolated RNA had been reverse transcribed. The repertoire was sequenced with immunoSEQ multiplex PCR; TCRdb's copy has only in-frame clones and lacks some. The sample yields fewer than 350,000 clones, around 19% seen once. Based on CD45RO/CCR7/CD25/CD127/CD95/CD27, CD4+ regulatory, stem cell-like memory, naive and central memory cells were sorted. Purity (above 95%) was reached by all sorted populations. Findings and caveats of the study: Fewer junction insertions and more nucleotide deletions appeared in type 1 diabetes patients.

Sequenced material: naive CD4+ T cells from blood. The chain has TRBV18 and TRBJ2-3; TRBD2 aligns across 7 bases. The source is a woman between 18 and 30 years old in good health. The CDR3 loop reads CASSRLASFTDTQYF. CDR3 DNA: TGTGCCAGCTCCCGACTAGCATCTTTCACAGATACGCAGTATTTT.